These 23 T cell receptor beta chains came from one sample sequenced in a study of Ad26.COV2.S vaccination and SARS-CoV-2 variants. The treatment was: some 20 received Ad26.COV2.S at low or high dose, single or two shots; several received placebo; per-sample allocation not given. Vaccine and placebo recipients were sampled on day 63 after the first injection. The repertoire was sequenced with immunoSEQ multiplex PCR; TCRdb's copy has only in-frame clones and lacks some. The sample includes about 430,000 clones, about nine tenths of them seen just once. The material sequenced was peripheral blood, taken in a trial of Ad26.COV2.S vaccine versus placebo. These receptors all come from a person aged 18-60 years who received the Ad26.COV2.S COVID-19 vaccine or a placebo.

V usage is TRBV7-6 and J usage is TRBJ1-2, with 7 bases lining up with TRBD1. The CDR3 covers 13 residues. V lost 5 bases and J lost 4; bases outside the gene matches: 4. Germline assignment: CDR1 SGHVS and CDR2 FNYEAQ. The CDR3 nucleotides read TGTGCCAGCAGCGTACAGGGGTTCTATGGCTACACCTTC. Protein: CASSVQGFYGYTF.

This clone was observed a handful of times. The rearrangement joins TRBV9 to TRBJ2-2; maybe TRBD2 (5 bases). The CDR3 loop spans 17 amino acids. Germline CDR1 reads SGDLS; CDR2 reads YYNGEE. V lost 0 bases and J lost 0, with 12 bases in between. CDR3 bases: TGTGCCAGCAGCGTAGGAATCGGCGGGCCGAACACCGGGGAGCTGTTTTTT. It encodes CASSVGIGGPNTGELFF. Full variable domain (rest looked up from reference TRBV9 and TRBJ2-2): DSGVTQTPKHLITATGQRVTLRCSPRSGDLSVYWYQQSLDQGLQFLIQYYNGEERAKGNILERFSAQQFPDLHSELNLSSLELGDSALYFCASSVGIGGPNTGELFFGEGSRLTVL.

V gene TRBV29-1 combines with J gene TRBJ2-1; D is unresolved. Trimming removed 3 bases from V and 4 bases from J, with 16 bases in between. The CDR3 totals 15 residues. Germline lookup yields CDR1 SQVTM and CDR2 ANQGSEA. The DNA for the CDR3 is TGCAGCGTTGACGGTCCAGCCCCCACATACAATGAGCAGTTCTTC. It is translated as CSVDGPAPTYNEQFF.

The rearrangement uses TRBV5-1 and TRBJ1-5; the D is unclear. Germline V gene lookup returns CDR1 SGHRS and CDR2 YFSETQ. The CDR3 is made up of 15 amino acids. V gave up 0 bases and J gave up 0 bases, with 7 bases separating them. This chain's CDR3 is CASSLGEHSNQPQHF. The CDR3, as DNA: TGCGCCAGCAGCTTGGGGGAACATAGCAATCAGCCCCAGCATTTT.

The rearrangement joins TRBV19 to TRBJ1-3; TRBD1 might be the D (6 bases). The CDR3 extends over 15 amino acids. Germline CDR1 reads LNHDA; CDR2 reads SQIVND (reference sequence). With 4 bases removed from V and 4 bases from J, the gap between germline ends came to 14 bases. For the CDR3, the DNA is TGTGCCAGTAGTACCCCCCAGGGGCTGGGAAACACCATATATTTT. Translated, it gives CASSTPQGLGNTIYF.

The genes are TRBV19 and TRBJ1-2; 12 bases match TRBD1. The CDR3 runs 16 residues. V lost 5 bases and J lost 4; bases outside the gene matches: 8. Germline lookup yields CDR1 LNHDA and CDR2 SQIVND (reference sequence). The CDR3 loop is CASSLEGQGAGYGYTF. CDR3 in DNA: TGTGCCAGTAGTCTCGAGGGACAGGGGGCCGGCTATGGCTACACCTTC. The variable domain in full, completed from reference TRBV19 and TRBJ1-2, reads DGGITQSPKYLFRKEGQNVTLSCEQNLNHDAMYWYRQDPGQGLRLIYYSQIVNDFQKGDIAEGYSVSREKKESFPLTVTSAQKNPTAFYLCASSLEGQGAGYGYTFGSGTRLTVV.

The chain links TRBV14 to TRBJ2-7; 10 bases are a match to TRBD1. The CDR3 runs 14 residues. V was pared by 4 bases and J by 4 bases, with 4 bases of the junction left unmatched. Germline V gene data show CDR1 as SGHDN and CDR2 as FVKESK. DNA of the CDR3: TGTGCCAGCAGCCGGGGACAGGGGATGTACGAGCAGTACTTC. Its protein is CASSRGQGMYEQYF.

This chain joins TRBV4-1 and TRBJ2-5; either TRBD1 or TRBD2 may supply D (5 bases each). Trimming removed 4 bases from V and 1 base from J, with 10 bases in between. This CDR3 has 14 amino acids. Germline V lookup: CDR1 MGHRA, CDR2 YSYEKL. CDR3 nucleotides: TGCGCCAGCAGCCTTACCGGGACCCAAGAGACCCAGTACTTC. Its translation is CASSLTGTQETQYF.

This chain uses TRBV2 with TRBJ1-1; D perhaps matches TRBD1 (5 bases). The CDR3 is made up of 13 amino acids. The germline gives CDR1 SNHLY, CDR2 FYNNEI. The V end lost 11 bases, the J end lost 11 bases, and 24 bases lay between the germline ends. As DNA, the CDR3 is TGTGCCGGTCAGTCTGACAGCCTCACCTGGGCTTTCTTT. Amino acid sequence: CAGQSDSLTWAFF.

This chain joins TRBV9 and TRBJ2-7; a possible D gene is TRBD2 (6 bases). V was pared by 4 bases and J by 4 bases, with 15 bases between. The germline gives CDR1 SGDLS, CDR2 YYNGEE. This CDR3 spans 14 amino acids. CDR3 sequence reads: CASSPQGGSYEQYF. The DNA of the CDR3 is TGTGCCAGCAGCCCACAAGGAGGGAGTTACGAGCAGTACTTC.

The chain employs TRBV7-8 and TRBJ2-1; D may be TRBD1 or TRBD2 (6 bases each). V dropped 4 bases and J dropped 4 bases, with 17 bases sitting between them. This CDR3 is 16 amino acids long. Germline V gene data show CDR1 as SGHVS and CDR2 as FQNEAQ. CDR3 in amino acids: CASSSRRGAVYNEQFF. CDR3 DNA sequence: TGTGCCAGCAGCTCCCGAAGGGGGGCGGTTTACAATGAGCAGTTCTTC.

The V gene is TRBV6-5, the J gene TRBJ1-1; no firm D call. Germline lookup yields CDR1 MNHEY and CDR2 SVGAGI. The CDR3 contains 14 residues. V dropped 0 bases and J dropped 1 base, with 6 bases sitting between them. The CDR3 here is CASSYSISNTEAFF. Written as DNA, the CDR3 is TGTGCCAGCAGTTACTCTATCTCGAACACTGAAGCTTTCTTT.

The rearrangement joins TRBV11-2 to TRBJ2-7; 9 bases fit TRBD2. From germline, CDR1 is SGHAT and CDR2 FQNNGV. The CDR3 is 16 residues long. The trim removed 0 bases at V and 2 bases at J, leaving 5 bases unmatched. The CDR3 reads CASSLDWASGAYEQYF. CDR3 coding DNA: TGTGCCAGCAGCTTAGATTGGGCTAGCGGGGCCTACGAGCAGTACTTC.

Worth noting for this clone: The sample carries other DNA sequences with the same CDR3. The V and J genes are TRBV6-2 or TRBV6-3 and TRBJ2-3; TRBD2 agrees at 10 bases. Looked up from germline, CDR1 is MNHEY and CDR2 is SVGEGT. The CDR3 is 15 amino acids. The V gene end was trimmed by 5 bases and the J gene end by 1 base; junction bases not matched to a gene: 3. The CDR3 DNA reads TGTGCCAGCAGTCGCCTAGCGGGAGGCACAGATACGCAGTATTTT. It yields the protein CASSRLAGGTDTQYF.

The chain's CDR3 is CSASSPPSEQYF. The CDR3 DNA reads as TGCAGTGCTAGTTCCCCCCCCTCCGAGCAGTACTTC. V is TRBV20-1 and J is TRBJ2-7; D is undetermined. This CDR3 spans 12 amino acids. The germline V gene encodes CDR1 DFQATT and CDR2 SNEGSKA (reference sequence). Trimming pared 3 bases from V and 6 bases from J, leaving 12 bases between.

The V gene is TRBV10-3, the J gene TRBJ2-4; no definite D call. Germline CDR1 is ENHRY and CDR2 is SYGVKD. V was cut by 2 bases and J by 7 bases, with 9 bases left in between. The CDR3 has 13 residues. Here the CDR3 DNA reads TGTGCCATCAGTGAGACTCACTCGAACATTCAGTACTTC. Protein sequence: CAISETHSNIQYF.

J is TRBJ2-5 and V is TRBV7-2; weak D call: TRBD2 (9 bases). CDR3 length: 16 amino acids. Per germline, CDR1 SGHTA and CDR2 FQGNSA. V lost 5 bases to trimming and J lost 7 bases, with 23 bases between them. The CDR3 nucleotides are TGTGCCAGCAGCCGCGGGACAGGCCGGACTAGCGTGACCCAGTACTTC. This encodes CASSRGTGRTSVTQYF.

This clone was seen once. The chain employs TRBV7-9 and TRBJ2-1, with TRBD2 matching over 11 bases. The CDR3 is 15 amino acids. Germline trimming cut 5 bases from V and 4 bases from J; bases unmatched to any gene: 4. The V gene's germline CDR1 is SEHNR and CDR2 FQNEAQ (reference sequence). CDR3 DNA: TGTGCCAGCAGCCGGGGACTAGCGGTTTACAATGAGCAGTTCTTC. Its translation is CASSRGLAVYNEQFF.

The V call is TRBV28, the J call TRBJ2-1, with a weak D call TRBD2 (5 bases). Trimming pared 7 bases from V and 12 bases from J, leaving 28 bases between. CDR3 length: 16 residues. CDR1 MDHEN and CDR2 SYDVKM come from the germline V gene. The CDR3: CASTEPGRLTHQWQFF. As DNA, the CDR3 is TGTGCCAGCACCGAGCCGGGGAGACTAACCCATCAATGGCAGTTCTTC.

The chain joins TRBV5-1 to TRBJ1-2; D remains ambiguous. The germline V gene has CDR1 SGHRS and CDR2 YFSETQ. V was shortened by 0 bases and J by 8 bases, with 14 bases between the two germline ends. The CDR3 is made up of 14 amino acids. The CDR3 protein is CASSLAWTPAGYTF. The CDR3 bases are TGCGCCAGCAGCTTGGCCTGGACCCCTGCGGGCTACACCTTC.

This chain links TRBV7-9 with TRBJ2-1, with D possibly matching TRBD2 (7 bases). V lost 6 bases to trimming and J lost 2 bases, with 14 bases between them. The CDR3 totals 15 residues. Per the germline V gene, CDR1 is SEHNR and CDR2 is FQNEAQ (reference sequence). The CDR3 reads CASRGGGSPYNEQFF. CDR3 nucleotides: TGTGCCAGCAGAGGGGGAGGGAGCCCCTACAATGAGCAGTTCTTC.

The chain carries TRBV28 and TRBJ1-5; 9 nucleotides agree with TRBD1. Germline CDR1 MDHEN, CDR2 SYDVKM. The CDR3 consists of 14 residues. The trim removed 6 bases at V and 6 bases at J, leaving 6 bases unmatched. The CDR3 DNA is TGTGCCAGCAGCCTGCCGGGACAGGGTCAGCCCCAGCATTTT. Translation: CASSLPGQGQPQHF.

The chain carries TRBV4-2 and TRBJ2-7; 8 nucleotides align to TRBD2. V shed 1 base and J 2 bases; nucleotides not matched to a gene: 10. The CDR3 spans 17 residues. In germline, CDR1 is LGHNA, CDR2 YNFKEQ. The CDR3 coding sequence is TGTGCCAGCAGCCAAGCACACAGCGGGAGTGGAACCTACGAGCAGTACTTC. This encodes CASSQAHSGSGTYEQYF.